A selection of T cell receptor beta chains follows, all from one sample in a study of CD8 T cells in Susac syndrome. TCRdb reprocessed the immunoSEQ multiplex PCR reads with MiXCR, giving one entry per CDR3 protein. In the table there are about 140,000 distinct CDR3 sequences, 85% to 95% of which are singletons. Sequenced sample: CD4+ T cells from PBMCs. These TCRs come from a human donor with Susac syndrome. The CDR3 runs from the conserved cysteine through the conserved F or W. Fields, in order: CDR3 protein, CDR3 DNA, CDR3 length, V gene, J gene, D gene, clone size. The D gene is left open where the match is weak. Only some rows state a clone size, as once, few, many or a class for expanded clones.

CDR3aa: CASSLDVPRNTGELFF
CDR3nt: TGTGCCAGCAGCTTAGATGTCCCTAGAAACACCGGGGAGCTGTTTTTT
len: 16
v_gene: TRBV11-2
j_gene: TRBJ2-2
d_gene: .
abundance: .

CDR3aa: CASSSHTQYF
CDR3nt: TGTGCCAGCAGCTCGCATACGCAGTATTTT
len: 10
v_gene: TRBV9
j_gene: TRBJ2-3
d_gene: .
abundance: .

CDR3aa: CASSASGTGGTEAFF
CDR3nt: TGTGCCAGCAGCGCGTCCGGGACAGGGGGCACTGAAGCTTTCTTT
len: 15
v_gene: TRBV7-9
j_gene: TRBJ1-1
d_gene: TRBD1
abundance: .

CDR3aa: CSAGRDLLAKNIQYF
CDR3nt: TGCAGTGCCGGCCGGGACTTACTAGCCAAAAACATTCAGTACTTC
len: 15
v_gene: TRBV20-1
j_gene: TRBJ2-4
d_gene: .
abundance: .

CDR3aa: CASSLARGKQPQHF
CDR3nt: TGTGCCAGCAGCCTGGCCAGGGGGAAACAGCCCCAGCATTTT
len: 14
v_gene: TRBV7-8
j_gene: TRBJ1-5
d_gene: TRBD1
abundance: .

CDR3aa: CSAGYRDTLYEQYF
CDR3nt: TGCAGCGCTGGGTACAGGGATACACTCTACGAGCAGTACTTC
len: 14
v_gene: TRBV29-1
j_gene: TRBJ2-7
d_gene: .
abundance: .

CDR3aa: CSARGETQYF
CDR3nt: TGCAGTGCTCGGGGGGAGACCCAGTACTTC
len: 10
v_gene: TRBV20-1
j_gene: TRBJ2-5
d_gene: .
abundance: few

CDR3aa: CASTLLKNTEAFF
CDR3nt: TGTGCCAGCACCCTCTTAAAGAACACTGAAGCTTTCTTT
len: 13
v_gene: TRBV28
j_gene: TRBJ1-1
d_gene: .
abundance: .

CDR3aa: CASSLRGGQETQYF
CDR3nt: TGTGCCAGCAGTTTGCGGGGGGGACAAGAGACCCAGTACTTC
len: 14
v_gene: TRBV28
j_gene: TRBJ2-5
d_gene: TRBD2
abundance: few

CDR3aa: CASSLRDSSTRSYEQYF
CDR3nt: TGTGCCAGCAGCCTACGGGACTCCTCAACCCGCTCCTACGAGCAGTACTTC
len: 17
v_gene: TRBV11-1
j_gene: TRBJ2-7
d_gene: .
abundance: .

CDR3aa: CASTERQGSTNYGYTF
CDR3nt: TGTGCCAGTACCGAACGACAGGGATCAACTAACTATGGCTACACCTTC
len: 16
v_gene: TRBV19
j_gene: TRBJ1-2
d_gene: TRBD1
abundance: .